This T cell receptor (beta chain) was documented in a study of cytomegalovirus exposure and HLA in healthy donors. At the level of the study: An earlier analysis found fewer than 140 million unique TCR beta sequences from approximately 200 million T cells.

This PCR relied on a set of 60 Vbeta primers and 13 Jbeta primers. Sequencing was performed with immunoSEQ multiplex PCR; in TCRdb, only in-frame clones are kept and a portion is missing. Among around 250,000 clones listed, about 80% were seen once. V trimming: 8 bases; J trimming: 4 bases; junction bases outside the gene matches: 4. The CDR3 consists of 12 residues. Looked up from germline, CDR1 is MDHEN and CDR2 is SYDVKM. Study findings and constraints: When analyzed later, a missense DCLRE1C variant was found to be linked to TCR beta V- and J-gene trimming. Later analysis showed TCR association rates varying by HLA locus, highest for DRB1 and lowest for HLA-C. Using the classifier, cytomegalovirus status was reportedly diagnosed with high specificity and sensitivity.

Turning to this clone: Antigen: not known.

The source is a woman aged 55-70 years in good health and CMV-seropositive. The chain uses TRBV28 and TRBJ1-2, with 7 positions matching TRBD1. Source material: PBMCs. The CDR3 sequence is CASRRQGYGYTF. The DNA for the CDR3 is TGTGCCAGCCGAAGACAGGGCTATGGCTACACCTTC.